This paragraph covers one TCR beta chain sequence. Its antigen is unknown. This sample was included in a study of T cell clones after liver transplantation. Overall study context: Standard immunosuppression, with no induction, continued until 12-24 months after transplant. Study findings and constraints: Compared with third party-reactive sequences, donor-reactive ones declined more, independent of withdrawal success. Graft donor-reactive T cells may have migrated into the graft rather than being deleted.

The length of the CDR3 is 15 residues. V lost 0 bases to trimming and J lost 0 bases, with 6 bases between them. CDR1 and CDR2 (germline): GTSNPN, SVGIG (reference sequence). Generated by immunoSEQ multiplex PCR, the TCRdb table keeps only in-frame clones and is missing some. Of 65,000 to 90,000 clones listed, about nine tenths are singletons. CD3+CD4+ and CD3+CD8+ cells were FACS-sorted from thawed unstimulated PBMCs. The TCR sequence derives from a human donor who received a liver transplant. Specimen: CD4+ T cells from blood, collected before liver transplant. The V call is TRBV30, the J call TRBJ1-6; D call uncertain. CDR3 nucleotides: TGTGCCTGGAGTGTAAGGAGCTCCTATAATTCACCCCTCCACTTT. Its protein product is CAWSVRSSYNSPLHF. Full variable domain (remainder filled in from reference TRBV30 and TRBJ1-6): SQTIHQWPATLVQPVGSPLSLECTVEGTSNPNLYWYRQAAGRGLQLLFYSVGIGQISSEVPQNLSASRPQDRQFILSSKKLLLSDSGFYLCAWSVRSSYNSPLHFGNGTRLTVT.